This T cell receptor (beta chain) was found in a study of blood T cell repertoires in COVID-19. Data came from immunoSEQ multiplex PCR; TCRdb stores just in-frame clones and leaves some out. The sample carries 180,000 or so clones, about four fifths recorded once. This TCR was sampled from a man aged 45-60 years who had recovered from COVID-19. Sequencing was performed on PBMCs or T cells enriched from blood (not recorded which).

CDR3 coding DNA: TGTGCCACCAGTGATCCTTCGGACAGGGGAAAGACCCAGTACTTC. It specifies CATSDPSDRGKTQYF. The chain recombines TRBV24-1 with TRBJ2-5, with 9 bases that match TRBD1. Looked up from germline, CDR1 is KGHDR and CDR2 is SFDVKD. The CDR3 has 15 amino acids. The junction had 7 bases not matched to a gene; V was cut back by 3 bases and J by 6 bases.